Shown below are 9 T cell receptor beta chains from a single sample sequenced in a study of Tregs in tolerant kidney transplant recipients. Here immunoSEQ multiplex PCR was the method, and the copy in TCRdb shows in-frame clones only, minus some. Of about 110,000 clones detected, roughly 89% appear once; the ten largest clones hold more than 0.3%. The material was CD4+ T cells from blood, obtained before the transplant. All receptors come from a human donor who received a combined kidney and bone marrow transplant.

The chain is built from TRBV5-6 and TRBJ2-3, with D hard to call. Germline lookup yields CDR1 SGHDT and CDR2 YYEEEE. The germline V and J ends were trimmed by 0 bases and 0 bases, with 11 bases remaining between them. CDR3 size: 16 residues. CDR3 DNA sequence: TGTGCCAGCAGCTTGGTCCGACACTCGAGCACAGATACGCAGTATTTT. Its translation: CASSLVRHSSTDTQYF. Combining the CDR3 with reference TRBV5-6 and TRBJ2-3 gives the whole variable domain DAGVTQSPTHLIKTRGQQVTLRCSPKSGHDTVSWYQQALGQGPQFIFQYYEEEERQRGNFPDRFSGHQFPNYSSELNVNALLLGDSALYLCASSLVRHSSTDTQYFGPGTRLTVL.

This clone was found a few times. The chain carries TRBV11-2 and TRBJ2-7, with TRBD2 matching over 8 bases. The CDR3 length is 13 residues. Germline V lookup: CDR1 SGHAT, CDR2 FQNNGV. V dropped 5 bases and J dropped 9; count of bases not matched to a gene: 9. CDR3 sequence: CASSPFGGVGQYF. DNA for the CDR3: TGTGCCAGCAGCCCCTTCGGGGGGGTCGGGCAGTACTTC.

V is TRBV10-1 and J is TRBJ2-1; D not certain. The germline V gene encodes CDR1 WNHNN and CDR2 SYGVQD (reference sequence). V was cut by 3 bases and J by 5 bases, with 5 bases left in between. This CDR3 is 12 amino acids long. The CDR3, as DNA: TGCGCCAGCAGTGACGGTAACAATGAGCAGTTCTTC. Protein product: CASSDGNNEQFF.

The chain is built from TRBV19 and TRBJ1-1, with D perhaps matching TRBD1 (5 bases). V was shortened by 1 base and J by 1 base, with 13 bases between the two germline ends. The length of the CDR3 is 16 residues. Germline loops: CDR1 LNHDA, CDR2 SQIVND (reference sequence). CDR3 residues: CASSIGSRAQNTEAFF. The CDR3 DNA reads TGTGCCAGTAGTATAGGGAGCAGGGCCCAGAACACTGAAGCTTTCTTT. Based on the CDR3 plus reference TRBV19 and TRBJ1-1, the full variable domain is DGGITQSPKYLFRKEGQNVTLSCEQNLNHDAMYWYRQDPGQGLRLIYYSQIVNDFQKGDIAEGYSVSREKKESFPLTVTSAQKNPTAFYLCASSIGSRAQNTEAFFGQGTRLTVV.

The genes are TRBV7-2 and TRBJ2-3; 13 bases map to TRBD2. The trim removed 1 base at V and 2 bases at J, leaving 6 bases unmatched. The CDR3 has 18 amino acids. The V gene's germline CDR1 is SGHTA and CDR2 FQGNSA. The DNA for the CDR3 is TGTGCCAGCAGCTTAGTCAGACTAGCGGGGGGCCCCACAGATACGCAGTATTTT. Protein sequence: CASSLVRLAGGPTDTQYF.

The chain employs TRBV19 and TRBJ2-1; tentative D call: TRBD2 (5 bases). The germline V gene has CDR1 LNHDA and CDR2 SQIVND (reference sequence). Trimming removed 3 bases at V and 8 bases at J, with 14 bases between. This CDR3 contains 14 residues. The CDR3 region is CASSIPLGGDEQFF. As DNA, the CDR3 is TGTGCCAGTAGTATTCCGCTCGGAGGCGATGAGCAGTTCTTC.

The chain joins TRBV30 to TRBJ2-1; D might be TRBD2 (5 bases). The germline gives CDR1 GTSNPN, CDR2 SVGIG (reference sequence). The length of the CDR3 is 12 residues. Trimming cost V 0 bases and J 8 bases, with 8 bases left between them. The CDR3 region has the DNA TGTGCCTGGAGTGTACGGGGAGATGAGCAGTTCTTC. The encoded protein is CAWSVRGDEQFF.

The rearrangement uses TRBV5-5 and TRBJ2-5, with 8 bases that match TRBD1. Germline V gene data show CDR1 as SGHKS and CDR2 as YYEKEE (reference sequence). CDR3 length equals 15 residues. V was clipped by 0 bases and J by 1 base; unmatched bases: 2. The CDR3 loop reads CASSLAGGLQETQYF. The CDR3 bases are TGTGCCAGCAGCTTGGCAGGGGGCCTCCAAGAGACCCAGTACTTC.

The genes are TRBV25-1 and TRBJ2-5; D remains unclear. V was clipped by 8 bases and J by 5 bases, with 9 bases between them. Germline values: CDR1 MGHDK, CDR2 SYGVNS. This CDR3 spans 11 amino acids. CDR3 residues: CASAVGETQYF. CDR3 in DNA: TGTGCCAGCGCGGTCGGGGAGACCCAGTACTTC.